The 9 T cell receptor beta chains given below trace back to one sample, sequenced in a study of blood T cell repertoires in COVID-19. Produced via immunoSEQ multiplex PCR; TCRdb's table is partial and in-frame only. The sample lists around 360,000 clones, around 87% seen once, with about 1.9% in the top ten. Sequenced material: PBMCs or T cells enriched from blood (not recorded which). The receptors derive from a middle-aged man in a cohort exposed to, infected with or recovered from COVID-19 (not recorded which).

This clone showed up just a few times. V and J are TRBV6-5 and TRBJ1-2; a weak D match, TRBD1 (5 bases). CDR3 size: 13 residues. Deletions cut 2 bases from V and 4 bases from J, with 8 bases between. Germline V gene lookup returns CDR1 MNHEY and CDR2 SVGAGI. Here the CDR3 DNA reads TGTGCCAGCAGTTACGGGGCATTCTATGGCTACACCTTC. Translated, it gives CASSYGAFYGYTF.

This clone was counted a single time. CDR3 sequence: CASTGQGFSNQPQHF. The CDR3 DNA reads TGTGCCAGTACGGGACAGGGCTTTAGCAATCAGCCCCAGCATTTT. This rearrangement joins TRBV19 to TRBJ1-5; 9 bases fit TRBD1. Germline CDR1 is LNHDA and CDR2 is SQIVND (reference sequence). The V segment lost 7 bases and the J segment 0 bases; nucleotides outside the gene matches: 4. The CDR3 has 15 amino acids.

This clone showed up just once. CDR3 residues: CASRGAMNTEAFF. The CDR3 nucleotides read TGTGCCAGCAGGGGGGCCATGAACACTGAAGCTTTCTTT. The chain carries TRBV27 and TRBJ1-1; weak D call: TRBD1 (6 bases). The germline V gene encodes CDR1 MNHEY and CDR2 SMNVEV (reference sequence). Deletions cut 6 bases from V and 0 bases from J, with 8 bases between. The CDR3 is made up of 13 amino acids.

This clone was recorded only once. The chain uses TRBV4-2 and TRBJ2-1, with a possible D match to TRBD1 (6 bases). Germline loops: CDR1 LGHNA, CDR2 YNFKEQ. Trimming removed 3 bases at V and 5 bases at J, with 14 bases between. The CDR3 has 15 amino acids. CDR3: CASSQGPQGNNEQFF. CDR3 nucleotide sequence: TGTGCCAGCAGCCAGGGCCCCCAGGGGAACAATGAGCAGTTCTTC.

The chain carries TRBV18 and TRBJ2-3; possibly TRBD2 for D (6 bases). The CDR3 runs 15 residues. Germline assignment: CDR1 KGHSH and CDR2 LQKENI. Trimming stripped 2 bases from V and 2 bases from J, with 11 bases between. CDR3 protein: CASSPSSGPTDTQYF. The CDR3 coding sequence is TGTGCCAGCTCACCATCGAGCGGGCCCACAGATACGCAGTATTTT.

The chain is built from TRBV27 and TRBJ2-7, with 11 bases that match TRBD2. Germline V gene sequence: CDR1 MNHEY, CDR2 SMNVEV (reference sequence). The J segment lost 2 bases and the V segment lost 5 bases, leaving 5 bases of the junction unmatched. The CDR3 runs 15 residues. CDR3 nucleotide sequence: TGTGCCAGCAGTCACGAACTAGCGGGAGCCTACGAGCAGTACTTC. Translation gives CASSHELAGAYEQYF.

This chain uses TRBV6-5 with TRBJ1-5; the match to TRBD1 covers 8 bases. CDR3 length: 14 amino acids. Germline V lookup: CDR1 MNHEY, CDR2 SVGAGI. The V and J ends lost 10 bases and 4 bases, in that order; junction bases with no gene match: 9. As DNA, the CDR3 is TGTGCCACCGCGCAGGGGGCTAGGAATCAGCCCCAGCATTTT. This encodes CATAQGARNQPQHF.

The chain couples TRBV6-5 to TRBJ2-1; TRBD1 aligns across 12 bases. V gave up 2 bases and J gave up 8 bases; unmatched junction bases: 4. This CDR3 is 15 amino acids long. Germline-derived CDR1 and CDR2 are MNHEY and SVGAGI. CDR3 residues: CASSYGTGGRDEQFF. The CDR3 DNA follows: TGTGCCAGCAGTTACGGGACAGGGGGCAGGGATGAGCAGTTCTTC.

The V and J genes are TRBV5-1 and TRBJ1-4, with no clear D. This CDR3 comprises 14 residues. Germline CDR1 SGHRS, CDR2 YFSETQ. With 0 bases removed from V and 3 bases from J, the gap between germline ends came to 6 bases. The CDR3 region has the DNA TGCGCCAGCAGCTTGGGCGGTGCTAATGAAAAACTGTTTTTT. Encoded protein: CASSLGGANEKLFF.